A single sample is the source of the 14 T cell receptor beta chains below, sequenced in a study of human T cells and chemical hapten exposure. Regarding time point: patch test 2, 6 weeks after DPC sensitization. Treatment here: therapeutic diphenylcyclopropenone sensitization with weekly scalp DPC. TCRdb used MiXCR to reprocess the RACE reads, holding one entry per CDR3 protein. The table includes approximately 96,000 distinct CDR3 sequences, around 9.3% detected once. Sequences were derived from whole blood, sampled in connection with sensitization to the hapten diphenylcyclopropenone (DPC). Receptor source: a woman in her thirties or forties with alopecia areata. Some clones in this sample may be carry-over from other donors' samples.

This clonotype showed up just a few times. The chain joins TRBV10-3 to TRBJ2-2; D ambiguous. CDR3 size: 13 residues. Germline V lookup: CDR1 ENHRY, CDR2 SYGVKD. V lost 7 bases and J 5 bases, leaving 11 bases between the germline ends. The CDR3 coding sequence is TGTGCCATCACCCTTAGCTGGACCGGGGAGCTGTTTTTT. This encodes CAITLSWTGELFF.

The J gene is TRBJ1-6, the V gene TRBV3-1, with no clear D. The CDR3 spans 16 residues. Trimming took off 0 bases at V and 6 bases at J, with 12 bases between the two ends. The germline V gene encodes CDR1 LGHDT and CDR2 YNNKEL (reference sequence). CDR3 sequence: CASSQEGGGSNSPLHF. The CDR3 DNA reads TGTGCCAGCAGCCAAGAAGGAGGCGGTTCTAATTCACCCCTCCACTTT.

This clonotype was seen more than once but under ten times. The gene calls are TRBV7-6 and TRBJ2-5, with D possibly TRBD2 on 7 matching bases. V lost 0 bases, J lost 1 base, and 15 bases lay in between. The length of the CDR3 is 17 residues. The germline CDR1 and CDR2 sequences are SGHVS and FNYEAQ. CDR3 sequence: CASSLAGRGGIQETQYF. The CDR3 DNA reads as TGTGCCAGCAGCTTAGCGGGGCGCGGGGGCATCCAAGAGACCCAGTACTTC.

The chain employs TRBV20-1 and TRBJ1-4, with unresolved D. Germline loops: CDR1 DFQATT, CDR2 SNEGSKA (reference sequence). V was pared by 2 bases and J by 6 bases, with 1 base between. The CDR3 length is 10 residues. The CDR3 is CSARHEKLFF. In DNA, the CDR3 is TGCAGTGCTAGACATGAAAAACTGTTTTTT.

The count of this clonotype is one. The rearrangement joins TRBV12-3 or TRBV12-4 to TRBJ1-1; 7 bases map to TRBD1. The CDR3 spans 14 residues. The V gene end was trimmed by 6 bases and the J gene end by 1 base; junction bases not matched to a gene: 5. CDR3 coding DNA: TGTGCCAGCAGACCGGGACAGCCGAACACTGAAGCTTTCTTT. Amino acid sequence: CASRPGQPNTEAFF.

This clonotype was detected ten times or more. CDR3 amino acids: CSASRPSGSWANEQFF. DNA for the CDR3: TGCAGTGCTAGTCGCCCTAGCGGGAGTTGGGCCAATGAGCAGTTCTTC. The V and J genes are TRBV20-1 and TRBJ2-1; 10 nucleotides align to TRBD2. J lost 6 bases, V lost 3 bases, and 11 bases had no gene match. The CDR3 has 16 amino acids. The V gene's germline CDR1 is DFQATT and CDR2 SNEGSKA (reference sequence).

This clonotype was recorded a few times. The chain joins TRBV6-5 to TRBJ1-1; D uncertain. This CDR3 comprises 13 residues. Germline V CDR1 and CDR2: MNHEY, SVGAGI. Trimming shortened V by 5 bases and J by 2 bases, and 9 bases separated the two germline ends. The CDR3 DNA follows: TGTGCCAGCAGTGGCCCTCGTAACACTGAAGCTTTCTTT. It codes for CASSGPRNTEAFF.

This clonotype was seen at least ten times. The chain is built from TRBV27 and TRBJ2-7, with a weak D call TRBD2 (5 bases). The germline V and J ends were trimmed by 2 bases and 1 base, with 9 bases remaining between them. This CDR3 spans 14 amino acids. Germline loops: CDR1 MNHEY, CDR2 SMNVEV (reference sequence). This chain's CDR3 is CASSLEGSSYEQYF. Written as DNA, the CDR3 is TGTGCCAGCAGTTTAGAGGGCAGTTCCTACGAGCAGTACTTC.

The chain combines TRBV7-9 with TRBJ2-1, with D tentatively TRBD2 (5 bases). The germline V and J ends were trimmed by 5 bases and 0 bases, with 20 bases remaining between them. The CDR3 length is 18 residues. The germline gives CDR1 SEHNR, CDR2 FQNEAQ (reference sequence). CDR3 sequence reads: CASSRTRTGVFSYNEQFF. In DNA, the CDR3 is TGTGCCAGCAGCCGGACTCGAACCGGAGTCTTCTCCTACAATGAGCAGTTCTTC.

This clonotype has a count of ten or more. CDR3 sequence reads: CASRPFPAPLARYNEQFF. CDR3 coding DNA: TGTGCCAGCAGACCCTTTCCTGCCCCGCTAGCGCGCTACAATGAGCAGTTCTTC. J is TRBJ2-1 and V is TRBV6-5, with D perhaps TRBD2 (6 bases). CDR1 is MNHEY, CDR2 SVGAGI, per germline. Trimming cost V 6 bases and J 3 bases, with 24 bases left between them. The CDR3 is 18 residues long.

The table lists this clonotype with many counts. V gene TRBV7-9 combines with J gene TRBJ1-6; TRBD1 matches at 9 bases. This CDR3 is 14 amino acids long. V dropped 4 bases and J dropped 10; count of bases not matched to a gene: 5. From germline, CDR1 is SEHNR and CDR2 FQNEAQ (reference sequence). In nucleotides, the CDR3 is TGTGCCAGCAGCTACGGACAGGGGAGGTCACCCCTCCACTTT. Translated, it gives CASSYGQGRSPLHF.

The count of this clonotype is one. The rearrangement uses TRBV29-1 and TRBJ2-7; the match to TRBD1 covers 9 bases. The CDR3 extends over 13 amino acids. Germline V gene lookup returns CDR1 SQVTM and CDR2 ANQGSEA. V shed 8 bases, J shed 5 bases, and the junction held 10 bases outside the gene matches. Here the CDR3 reads CSFRGQGSHEQYF. The DNA for the CDR3 is TGCAGCTTCCGTGGACAGGGGTCCCACGAGCAGTACTTC.

This clonotype was counted between two and nine times. The chain joins TRBV6-6 to TRBJ2-2; D is unresolved. V was clipped by 1 base and J by 8 bases, with 5 bases between them. The CDR3 length is 12 residues. Germline V lookup: CDR1 MNHNY, CDR2 SVGAGI (reference sequence). CDR3 sequence (DNA): TGTGCCAGCAGTTACTACGGTGGGGAGCTGTTTTTT. Residues: CASSYYGGELFF.

This clonotype was detected only a few times. This rearrangement joins TRBV6-2 or TRBV6-3 to TRBJ2-2; tentatively, D is TRBD1 (5 bases). CDR1 and CDR2 (germline): MNHEY, SVGEGT. The CDR3 totals 14 residues. V lost 10 bases and J 1 base, leaving 13 bases between the germline ends. In nucleotides, the CDR3 is TGTGCCACTCGGACATCCGAGAACACCGGGGAGCTGTTTTTT. It codes for CATRTSENTGELFF.